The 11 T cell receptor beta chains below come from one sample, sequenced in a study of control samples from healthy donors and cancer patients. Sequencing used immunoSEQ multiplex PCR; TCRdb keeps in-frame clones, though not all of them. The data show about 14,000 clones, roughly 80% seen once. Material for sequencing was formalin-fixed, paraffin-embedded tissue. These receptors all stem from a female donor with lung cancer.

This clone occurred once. For the CDR3, the DNA is TGTGCCAGCAGCAAAGCGCTCAGGGGGCCCTACAATGAGCAGTTCTTC. It codes for CASSKALRGPYNEQFF. The chain combines TRBV21-1 with TRBJ2-1; the D call of TRBD1 is as the table states it, not checked on the DNA. TRBV21-1 is given as a pseudogene. This CDR3 contains 16 residues.

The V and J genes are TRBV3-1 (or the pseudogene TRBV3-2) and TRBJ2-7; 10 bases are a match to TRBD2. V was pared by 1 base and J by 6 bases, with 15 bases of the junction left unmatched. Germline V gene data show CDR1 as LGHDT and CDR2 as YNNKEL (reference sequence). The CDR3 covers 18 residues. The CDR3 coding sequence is TGTGCCAGCAGCCAAGGGGGAGGCTCTAGCGGGAGACGGGCCGAGCAGTACTTC. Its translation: CASSQGGGSSGRRAEQYF.

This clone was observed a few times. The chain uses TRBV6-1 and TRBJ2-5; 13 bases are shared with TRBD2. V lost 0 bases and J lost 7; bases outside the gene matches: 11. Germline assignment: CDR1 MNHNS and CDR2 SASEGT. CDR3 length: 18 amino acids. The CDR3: CASSEAGPRTSGRRTQYF. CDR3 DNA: TGTGCCAGCAGTGAAGCGGGACCCCGGACTAGCGGGAGAAGGACCCAGTACTTC.

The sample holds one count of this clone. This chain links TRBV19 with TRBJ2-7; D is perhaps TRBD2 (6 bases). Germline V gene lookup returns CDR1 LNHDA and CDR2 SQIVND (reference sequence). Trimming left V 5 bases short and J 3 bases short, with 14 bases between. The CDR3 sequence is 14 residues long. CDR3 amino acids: CASSPGTLYYEQYF. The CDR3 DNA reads TGTGCCAGTAGTCCCGGGACTCTATACTACGAGCAGTACTTC.

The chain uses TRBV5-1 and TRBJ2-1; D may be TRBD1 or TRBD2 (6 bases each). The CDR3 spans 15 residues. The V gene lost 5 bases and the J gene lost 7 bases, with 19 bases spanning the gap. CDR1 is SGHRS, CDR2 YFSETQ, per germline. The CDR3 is CASSLFPGAGNEQFF. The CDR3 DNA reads TGCGCCAGCAGTTTATTCCCGGGGGCCGGTAATGAGCAGTTCTTC.

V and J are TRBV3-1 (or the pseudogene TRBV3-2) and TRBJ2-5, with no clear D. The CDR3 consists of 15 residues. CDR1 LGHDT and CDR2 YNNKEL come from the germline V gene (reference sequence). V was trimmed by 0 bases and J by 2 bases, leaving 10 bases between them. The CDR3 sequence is CASSQDLPRQETQYF. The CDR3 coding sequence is TGTGCCAGCAGCCAAGATTTACCGAGGCAAGAGACCCAGTACTTC.

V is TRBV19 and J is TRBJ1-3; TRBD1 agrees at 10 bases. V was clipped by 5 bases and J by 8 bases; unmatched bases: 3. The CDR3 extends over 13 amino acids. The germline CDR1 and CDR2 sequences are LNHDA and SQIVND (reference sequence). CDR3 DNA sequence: TGTGCCAGTAGTCGGGACAGGGGCTACACCATATATTTT. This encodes CASSRDRGYTIYF.

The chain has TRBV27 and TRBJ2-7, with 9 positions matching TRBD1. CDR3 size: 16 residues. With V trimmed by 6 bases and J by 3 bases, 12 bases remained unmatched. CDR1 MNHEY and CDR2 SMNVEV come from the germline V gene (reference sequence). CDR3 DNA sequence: TGTGCCAGCAGAAAATACCGGGACAGGGACAGCTACGAGCAGTACTTC. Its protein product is CASRKYRDRDSYEQYF.

CDR3 nucleotide sequence: TGTGCCAGTAGTATGGGAACAGCGTATGGCTACACCTTC. It is translated as CASSMGTAYGYTF. The chain carries TRBV19 and TRBJ1-2; D uncertain. Between the trimmed V and J ends, which lost 3 bases and 5 bases, there was a span of 10 bases. Germline CDR1 is LNHDA and CDR2 is SQIVND (reference sequence). The CDR3 consists of 13 residues.

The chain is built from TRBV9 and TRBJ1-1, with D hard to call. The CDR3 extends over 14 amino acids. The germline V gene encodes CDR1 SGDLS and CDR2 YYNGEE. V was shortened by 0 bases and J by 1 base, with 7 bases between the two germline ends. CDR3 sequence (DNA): TGTGCCAGCAGCGTAGATATAGGGAACACTGAAGCTTTCTTT. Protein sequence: CASSVDIGNTEAFF.

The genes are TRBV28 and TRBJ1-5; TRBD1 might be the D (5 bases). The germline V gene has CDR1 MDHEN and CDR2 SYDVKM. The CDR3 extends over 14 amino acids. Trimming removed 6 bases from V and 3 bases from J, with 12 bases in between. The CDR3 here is CASRGKGNNQPQHF. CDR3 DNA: TGTGCCAGCAGGGGGAAGGGGAACAATCAGCCCCAGCATTTT.